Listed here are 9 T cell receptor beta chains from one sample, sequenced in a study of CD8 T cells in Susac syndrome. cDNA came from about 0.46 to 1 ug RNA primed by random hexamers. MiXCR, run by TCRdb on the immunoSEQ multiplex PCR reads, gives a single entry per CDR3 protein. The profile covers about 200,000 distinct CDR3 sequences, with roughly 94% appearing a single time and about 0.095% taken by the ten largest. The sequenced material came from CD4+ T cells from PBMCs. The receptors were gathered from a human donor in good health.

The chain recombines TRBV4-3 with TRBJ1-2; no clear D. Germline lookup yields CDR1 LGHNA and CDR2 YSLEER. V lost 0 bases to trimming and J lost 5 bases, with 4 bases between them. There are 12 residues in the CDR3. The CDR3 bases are TGCGCCAGCAGCCAAGACACTTATGGCTACACCTTC. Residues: CASSQDTYGYTF.

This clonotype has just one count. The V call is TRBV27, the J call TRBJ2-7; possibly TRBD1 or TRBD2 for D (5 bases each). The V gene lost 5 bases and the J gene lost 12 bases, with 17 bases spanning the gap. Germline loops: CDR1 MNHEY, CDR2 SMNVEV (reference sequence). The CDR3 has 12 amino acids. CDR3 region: CASSPTPGTPYF. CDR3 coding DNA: TGTGCCAGCAGTCCAACCCCGGGGACCCCGTACTTC.

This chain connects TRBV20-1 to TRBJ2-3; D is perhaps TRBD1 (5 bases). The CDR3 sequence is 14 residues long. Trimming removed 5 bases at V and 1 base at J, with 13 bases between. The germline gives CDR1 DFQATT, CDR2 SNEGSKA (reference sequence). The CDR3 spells CSAPQGLGTDTQYF. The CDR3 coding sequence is TGCAGTGCTCCTCAGGGCCTTGGCACAGATACGCAGTATTTT.

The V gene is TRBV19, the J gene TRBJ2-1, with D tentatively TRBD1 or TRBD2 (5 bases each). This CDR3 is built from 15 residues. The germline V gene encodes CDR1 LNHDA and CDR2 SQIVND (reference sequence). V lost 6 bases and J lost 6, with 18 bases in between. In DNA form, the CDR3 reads TGTGCCAGTAGGGAAATGTGGGGCGGAGGCAATGAGCAGTTCTTC. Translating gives CASREMWGGGNEQFF. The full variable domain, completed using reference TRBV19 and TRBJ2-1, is DGGITQSPKYLFRKEGQNVTLSCEQNLNHDAMYWYRQDPGQGLRLIYYSQIVNDFQKGDIAEGYSVSREKKESFPLTVTSAQKNPTAFYLCASREMWGGGNEQFFGPGTRLTVL.

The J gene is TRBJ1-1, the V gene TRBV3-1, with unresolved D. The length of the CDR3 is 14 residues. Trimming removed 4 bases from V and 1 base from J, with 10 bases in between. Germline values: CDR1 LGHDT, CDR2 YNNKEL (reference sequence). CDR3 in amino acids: CASSRTQTNTEAFF. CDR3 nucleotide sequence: TGTGCCAGCAGCCGCACGCAGACGAACACTGAAGCTTTCTTT.

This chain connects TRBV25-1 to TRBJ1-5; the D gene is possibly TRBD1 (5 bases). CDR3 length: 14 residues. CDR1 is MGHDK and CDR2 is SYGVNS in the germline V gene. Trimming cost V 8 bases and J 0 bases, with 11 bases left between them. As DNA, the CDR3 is TGTGCCAGCCCCAGGGTCTATAGCAATCAGCCCCAGCATTTT. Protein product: CASPRVYSNQPQHF.

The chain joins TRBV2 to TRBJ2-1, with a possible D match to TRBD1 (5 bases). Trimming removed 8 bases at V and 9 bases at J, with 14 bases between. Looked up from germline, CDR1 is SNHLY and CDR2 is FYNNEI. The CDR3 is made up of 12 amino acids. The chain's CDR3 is CASYRGGSEQFF. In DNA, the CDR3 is TGTGCCAGCTATAGGGGCGGTAGTGAGCAGTTCTTC.

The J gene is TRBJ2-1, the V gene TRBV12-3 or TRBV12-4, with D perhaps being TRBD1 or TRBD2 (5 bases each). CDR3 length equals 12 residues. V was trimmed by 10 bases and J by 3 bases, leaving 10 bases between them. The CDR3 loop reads CATRDLYNEQFF. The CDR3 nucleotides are TGTGCCACCCGGGACCTCTACAATGAGCAGTTCTTC.

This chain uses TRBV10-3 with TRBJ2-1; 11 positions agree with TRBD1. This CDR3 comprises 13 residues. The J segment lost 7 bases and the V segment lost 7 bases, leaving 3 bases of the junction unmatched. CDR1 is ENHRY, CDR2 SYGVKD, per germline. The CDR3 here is CAIMDRGRNEQFF. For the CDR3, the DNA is TGTGCCATCATGGACAGGGGGCGGAATGAGCAGTTCTTC.